The present entry profiles one TCR beta chain with its context. Germline CDR1 reads SGHVS; CDR2 reads FQNEAQ. This CDR3 spans 17 amino acids. Trimming took 5 bases from V and 4 from J; bases not matched to a gene: 15. This record comes from a study of blood T cell repertoires in COVID-19. Across the study: Material from acute and convalescent COVID-19 was sourced from the United States, Italy and Spain.

Original processing methods: The authors estimated nucleated cell counts from reference gene primer amplification. Repertoires were generated with immunoSEQ multiplex PCR, while TCRdb's copy carries only in-frame clones and drops some. D and trimming were read from the DNA, whereas the V and J calls and clone size are those reported in that table. The sample lists a few hundred thousand clones, around 86% occurring once. Material for sequencing was peripheral blood. The rearrangement uses TRBV7-8 and TRBJ1-2; 8 bases are a match to TRBD1. This receptor was identified in a woman aged 30 to 39 with active or convalescent COVID-19. As DNA, the CDR3 is TGTGCCAGCAGCGCAGCGAGAGTCGGACAGGGATTCTATGGCTACACCTTC. Amino acids: CASSAARVGQGFYGYTF.